The rows below give T cell receptor beta chains drawn from one sample of a study of shared clonotypes between healthy human individuals. Assay: immunoSEQ multiplex PCR; the TCRdb copy retains only in-frame clones and omits some. The sample holds approximately 500,000 clones, 90% to 96% seen once. Sequenced: naive CD4+ T cells sorted from blood. These receptors came from a woman in her twenties or thirties in good health. Both conserved end residues are part of each CDR3. D genes are given only for firm matches. A row's size may be missing; if present it is once, few, many or a size class.

>TRBV11-2|.|TRBD2|TRBJ2-2
TGTGCCAGCAGCTTTAGCGGGATCCTTCACACCGGGGAGCTGTTTTTT
CASSFSGILHTGELFF
>TRBV6-5|once|.|TRBJ2-7
TGTGCCAGCAGCCGGGACCAGTCCTACGAGCAGTACTTC
CASSRDQSYEQYF
>TRBV29-1|.|.|TRBJ2-1
TGCAGCGTTCGGGGGAGGGGGGACTCCTACAATGAGCAGTTCTTC
CSVRGRGDSYNEQFF
>TRBV19|once|.|TRBJ2-1
TGTGCCAGTAGTCCGGGGCCGGGACCCCCCAATGAGCAGTTCTTC
CASSPGPGPPNEQFF
>TRBV5-1|once|.|TRBJ1-3
TGCGCCAGCAGCCACGGACAGCCAGTCTCTGGAAACACCATATATTTT
CASSHGQPVSGNTIYF
>TRBV11-3|.|.|TRBJ2-1
TGTGCCAGCAGCTTAGACCCTAGCTCCTACAATGAGCAGTTCTTC
CASSLDPSSYNEQFF
>TRBV20-1|.|.|TRBJ2-7
TGCAGTGCTAGAGTTGGATACGAGCAGTACTTC
CSARVGYEQYF
>TRBV28|.|TRBD2|TRBJ2-7
TGTGCCAGCAGTCACCGTAAGCGGGGGCACTACGAGCAGTACTTC
CASSHRKRGHYEQYF
>TRBV5-1|.|.|TRBJ2-2
TGCGCCAGCAGCTACACGAACACCGGGGAGCTGTTTTTT
CASSYTNTGELFF
>TRBV2|.|.|TRBJ2-7
TGTGCCAGCAGTCGACAGGTAGAAGGCTACGAGCAGTACTTC
CASSRQVEGYEQYF
>TRBV11-2|.|TRBD2|TRBJ2-3
TGTGCCAGCAGCGGCGGTTGGACTAGCGGGACTTTCACAGATACGCAGTATTTT
CASSGGWTSGTFTDTQYF